Below, one T cell receptor beta chain is given with its context. The sample originates from a study of blood T cell repertoires in COVID-19. Per the authors' pipeline: By means of reference gene primer amplification, nucleated cell counts were estimated. Repertoires were generated with immunoSEQ multiplex PCR, while TCRdb's copy carries only in-frame clones and drops some. The D gene and trimming were derived from the DNA, and the V and J assignments and clone size from that table. The data contain over 250,000 clones, approximately 90% of them singletons. The sequence derives from a woman aged 60-75 years in a cohort exposed to, infected with or recovered from COVID-19 (not recorded which). Material for sequencing was PBMCs or T cells enriched from blood (not recorded which).

CDR3 loop: CASSKCSTPGTGSYSNQPQHF. CDR3 nucleotide sequence: TGTGCCAGCAGCAAATGTTCTACGCCCGGGACAGGAAGTTATAGCAATCAGCCCCAGCATTTT. The genes are TRBV21-1 and TRBJ1-5; TRBD1 is taken as the D call from the table, unchecked against the DNA. TRBV21-1 has pseudogene status. There are 21 residues in the CDR3.